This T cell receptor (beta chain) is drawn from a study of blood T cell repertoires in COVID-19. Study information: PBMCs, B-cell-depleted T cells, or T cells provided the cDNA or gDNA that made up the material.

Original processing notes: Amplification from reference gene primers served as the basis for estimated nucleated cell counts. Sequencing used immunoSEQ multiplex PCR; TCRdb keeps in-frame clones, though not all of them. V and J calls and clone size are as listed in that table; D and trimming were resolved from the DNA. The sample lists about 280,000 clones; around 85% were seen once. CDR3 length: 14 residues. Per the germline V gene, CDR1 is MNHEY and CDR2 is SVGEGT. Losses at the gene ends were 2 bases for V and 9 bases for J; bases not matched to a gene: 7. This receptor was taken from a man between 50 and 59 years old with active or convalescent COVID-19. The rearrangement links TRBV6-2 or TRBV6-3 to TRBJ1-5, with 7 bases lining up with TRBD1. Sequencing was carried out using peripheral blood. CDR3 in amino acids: CASSYLGTVGPQHF. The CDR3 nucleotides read TGTGCCAGCAGTTACCTTGGGACAGTCGGGCCCCAGCATTTT.